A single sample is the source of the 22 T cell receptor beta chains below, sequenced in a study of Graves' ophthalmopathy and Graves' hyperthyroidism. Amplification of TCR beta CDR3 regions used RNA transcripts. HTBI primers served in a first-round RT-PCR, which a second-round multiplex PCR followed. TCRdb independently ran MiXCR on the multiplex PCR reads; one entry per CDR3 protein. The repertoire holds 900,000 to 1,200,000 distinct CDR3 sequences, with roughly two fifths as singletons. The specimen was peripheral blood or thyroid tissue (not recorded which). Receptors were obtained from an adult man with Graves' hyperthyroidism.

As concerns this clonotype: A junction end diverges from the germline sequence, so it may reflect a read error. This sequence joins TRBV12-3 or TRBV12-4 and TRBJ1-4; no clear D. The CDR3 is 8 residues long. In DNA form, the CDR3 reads TGTGCCAGCAGTACTCGACCCTTT. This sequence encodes CASSTRPF.

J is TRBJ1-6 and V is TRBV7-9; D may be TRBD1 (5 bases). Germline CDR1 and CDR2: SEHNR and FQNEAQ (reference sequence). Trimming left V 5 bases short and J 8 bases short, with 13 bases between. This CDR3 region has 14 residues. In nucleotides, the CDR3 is TGTGCCAGCAGCCTTGACAGTTACTATTCACCCCTCCACTTT. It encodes CASSLDSYYSPLHF. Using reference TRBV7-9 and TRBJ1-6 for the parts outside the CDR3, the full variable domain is DTGVSQNPRHKITKRGQNVTFRCDPISEHNRLYWYRQTLGQGPEFLTYFQNEAQLEKSRLLSDRFSAERPKGSFSTLEIQRTEQGDSAMYLCASSLDSYYSPLHFGNGTRLTVT.

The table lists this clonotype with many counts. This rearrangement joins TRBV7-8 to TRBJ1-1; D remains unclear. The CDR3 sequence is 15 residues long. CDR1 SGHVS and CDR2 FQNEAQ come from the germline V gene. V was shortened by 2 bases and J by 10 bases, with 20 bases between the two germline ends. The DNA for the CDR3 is TGTGCCAGCAGCTTATCGGGTTTCAAGTTGTCGGCAGCTTTCTTT. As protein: CASSLSGFKLSAAFF.

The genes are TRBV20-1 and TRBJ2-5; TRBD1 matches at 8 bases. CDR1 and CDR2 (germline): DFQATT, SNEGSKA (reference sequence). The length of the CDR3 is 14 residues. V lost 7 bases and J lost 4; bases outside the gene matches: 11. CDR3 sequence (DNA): TGCAGTGTCCAGGGGGCATCGGTGTTAGAGACCCAGTACTTC. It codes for CSVQGASVLETQYF.

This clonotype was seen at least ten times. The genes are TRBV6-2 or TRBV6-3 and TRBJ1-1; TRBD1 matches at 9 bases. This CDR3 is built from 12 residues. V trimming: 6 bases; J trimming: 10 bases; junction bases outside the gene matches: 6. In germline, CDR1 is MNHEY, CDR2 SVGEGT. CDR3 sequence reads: CASSWGQGSAFF. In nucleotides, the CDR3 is TGTGCCAGCAGCTGGGGACAGGGATCAGCTTTCTTT.

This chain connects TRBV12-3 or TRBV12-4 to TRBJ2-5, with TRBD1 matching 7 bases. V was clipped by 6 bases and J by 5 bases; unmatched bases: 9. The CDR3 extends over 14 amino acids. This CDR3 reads CASRVQGEGETQYF. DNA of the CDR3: TGTGCCAGCAGGGTCCAGGGGGAAGGGGAGACCCAGTACTTC.

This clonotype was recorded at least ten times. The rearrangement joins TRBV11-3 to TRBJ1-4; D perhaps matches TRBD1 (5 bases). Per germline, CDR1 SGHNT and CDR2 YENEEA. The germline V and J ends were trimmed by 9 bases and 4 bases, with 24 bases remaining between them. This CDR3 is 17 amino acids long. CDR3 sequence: CASNVDLVGRINEKLFF. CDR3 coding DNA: TGTGCCAGTAACGTCGACTTAGTGGGACGGATTAATGAAAAACTGTTTTTT. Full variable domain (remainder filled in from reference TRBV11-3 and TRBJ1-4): EAGVVQSPRYKIIEKKQPVAFWCNPISGHNTLYWYLQNLGQGPELLIRYENEEAVDDSQLPKDRFSAERLKGVDSTLKIQPAELGDSAVYLCASNVDLVGRINEKLFFGSGTQLSVL.

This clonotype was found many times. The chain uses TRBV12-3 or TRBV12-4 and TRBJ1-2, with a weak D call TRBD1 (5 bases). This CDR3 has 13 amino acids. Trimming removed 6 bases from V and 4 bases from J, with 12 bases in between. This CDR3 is CASRGDSGYGYTF. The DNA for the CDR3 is TGTGCCAGCAGGGGTGACAGTGGCTATGGCTACACCTTC.

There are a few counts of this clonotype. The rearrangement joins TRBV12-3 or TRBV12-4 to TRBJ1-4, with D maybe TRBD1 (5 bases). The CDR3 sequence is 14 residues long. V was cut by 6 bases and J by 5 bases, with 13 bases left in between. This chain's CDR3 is CASSSGGENEKLFF. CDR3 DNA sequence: TGTGCCAGCAGCTCCGGGGGGGAGAATGAAAAACTGTTTTTT.

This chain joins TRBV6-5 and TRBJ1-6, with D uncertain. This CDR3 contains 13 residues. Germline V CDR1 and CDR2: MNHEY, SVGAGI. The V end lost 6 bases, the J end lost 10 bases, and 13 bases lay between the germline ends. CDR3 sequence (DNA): TGTGCCAGCAGGGTCAAAGGAGACTCACCCCTCCACTTT. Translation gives CASRVKGDSPLHF.

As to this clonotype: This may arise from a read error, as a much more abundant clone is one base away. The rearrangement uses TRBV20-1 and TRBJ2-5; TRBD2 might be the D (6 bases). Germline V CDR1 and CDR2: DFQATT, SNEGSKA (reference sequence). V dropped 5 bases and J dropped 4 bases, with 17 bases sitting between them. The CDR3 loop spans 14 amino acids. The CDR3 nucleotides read TGCAGTGCTGGGCGGTGGGGGGACGGAGAGACCCAGTACTTC. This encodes CSAGRWGDGETQYF.

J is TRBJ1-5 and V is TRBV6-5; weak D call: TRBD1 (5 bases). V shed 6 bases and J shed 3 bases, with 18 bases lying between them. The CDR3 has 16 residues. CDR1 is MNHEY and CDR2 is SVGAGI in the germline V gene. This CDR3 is CASSAGQGLYNQPQHF. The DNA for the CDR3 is TGTGCCAGCAGCGCCGGCCAGGGCCTATACAATCAGCCCCAGCATTTT.

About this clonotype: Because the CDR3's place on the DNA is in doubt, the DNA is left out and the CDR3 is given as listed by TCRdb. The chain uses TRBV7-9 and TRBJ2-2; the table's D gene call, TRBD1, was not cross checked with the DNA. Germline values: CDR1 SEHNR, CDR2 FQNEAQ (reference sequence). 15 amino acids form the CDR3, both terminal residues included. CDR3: CASSLRVTGAGSCFF.

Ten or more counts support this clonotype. CDR3 DNA: TGTGCCAGCAGCCTACCGGGGGGTAGAGAGACCCAGTACTTC. It yields the protein CASSLPGGRETQYF. The chain combines TRBV7-2 with TRBJ2-5; 7 bases are shared with TRBD2. The CDR3 is 14 amino acids. The trim removed 5 bases at V and 4 bases at J, leaving 7 bases unmatched. Germline V gene lookup returns CDR1 SGHTA and CDR2 FQGNSA.

The CDR3 spells CASSLSLAGGSYEQYF. DNA of the CDR3: TGTGCCAGCAGCCTCTCCCTAGCGGGGGGTTCCTACGAGCAGTACTTC. The chain carries TRBV7-2 and TRBJ2-7, with 11 bases fitting TRBD2. Per the germline V gene, CDR1 is SGHTA and CDR2 is FQGNSA. V shed 5 bases, J shed 1 base, and the junction held 7 bases outside the gene matches. The CDR3 is 16 residues long.

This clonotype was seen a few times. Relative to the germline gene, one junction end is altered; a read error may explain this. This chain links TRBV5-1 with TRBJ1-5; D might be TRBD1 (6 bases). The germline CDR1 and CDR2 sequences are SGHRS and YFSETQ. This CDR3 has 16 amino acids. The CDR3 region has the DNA TGTGCCAGCAGCTGGGGGGGCGGGGCAGGGAATCAGCCCCAGCATTTT. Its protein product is CASSWGGGAGNQPQHF.

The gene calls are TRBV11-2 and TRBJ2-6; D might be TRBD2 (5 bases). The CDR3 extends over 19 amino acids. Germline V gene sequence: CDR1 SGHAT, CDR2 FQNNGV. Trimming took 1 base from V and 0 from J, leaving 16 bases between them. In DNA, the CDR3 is TGTGCCAGCAGCTTAGGGCGCTTTTGGGAGCGCTCTGGGGCCAACGTCCTGACTTTC. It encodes CASSLGRFWERSGANVLTF.

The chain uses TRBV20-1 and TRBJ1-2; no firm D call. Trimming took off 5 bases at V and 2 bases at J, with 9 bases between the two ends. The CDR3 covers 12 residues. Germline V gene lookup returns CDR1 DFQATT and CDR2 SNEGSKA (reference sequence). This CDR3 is CSAADGNYGYTF. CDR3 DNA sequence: TGCAGTGCTGCGGACGGCAACTATGGCTACACCTTC.

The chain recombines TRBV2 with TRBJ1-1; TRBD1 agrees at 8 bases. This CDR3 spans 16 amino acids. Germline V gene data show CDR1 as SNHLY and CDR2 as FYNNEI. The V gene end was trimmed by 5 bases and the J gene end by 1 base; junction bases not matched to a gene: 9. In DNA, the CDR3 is TGTGCCAGCAGTTACCCCCGGACAGGGACGAACACTGAAGCTTTCTTT. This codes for CASSYPRTGTNTEAFF.

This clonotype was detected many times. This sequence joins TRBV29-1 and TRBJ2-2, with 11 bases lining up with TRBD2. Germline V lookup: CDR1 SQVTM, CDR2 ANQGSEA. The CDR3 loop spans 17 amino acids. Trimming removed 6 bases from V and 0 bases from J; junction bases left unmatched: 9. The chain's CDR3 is CSVRTSGSFANTGELFF. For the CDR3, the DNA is TGCAGCGTCCGAACTAGCGGGAGTTTCGCGAACACCGGGGAGCTGTTTTTT.

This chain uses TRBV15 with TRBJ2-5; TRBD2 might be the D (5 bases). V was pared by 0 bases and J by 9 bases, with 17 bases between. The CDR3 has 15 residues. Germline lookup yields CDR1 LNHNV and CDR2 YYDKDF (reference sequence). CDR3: CATSREKRSGQPQYF. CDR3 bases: TGTGCCACCAGCAGAGAAAAGAGGAGCGGTCAGCCCCAGTACTTC.

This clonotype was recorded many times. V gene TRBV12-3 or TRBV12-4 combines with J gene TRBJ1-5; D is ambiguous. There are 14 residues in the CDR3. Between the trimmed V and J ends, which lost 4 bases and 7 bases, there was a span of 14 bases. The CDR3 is CASSSRYSYQPQHF. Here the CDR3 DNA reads TGTGCCAGCAGTTCACGGTATTCTTACCAGCCCCAGCATTTT.